Included here is one T cell receptor (beta chain) sequence, with context. This specimen comes from a study of blood T cells in healthy people across ages. Trimming removed 5 bases from V and 8 bases from J; junction bases left unmatched: 11. Germline V gives CDR1 KGHSH, CDR2 LQKENI. CDR3 length: 14 amino acids. Primed by a sample-barcoded 5' primer and a J-beta primer mix, a second PCR proceeded for about 7 to 12 cycles. MiXCR, applied by TCRdb to the 5' RACE reads, yields one record per CDR3 protein. The sample includes 1,500,000 or so distinct CDR3 sequences, around 40% of them seen just once. This receptor was identified in a young woman in good health. Sequencing was performed on blood. J is TRBJ1-2 and V is TRBV18, with TRBD1 identical over 7 bases. The chain's CDR3 is CASSIDNRGGGYTF. The CDR3 nucleotides read TGTGCCAGCTCAATCGACAACAGGGGTGGAGGCTACACCTTC.